One and the same sample provided the 11 T cell receptor beta chains below, sequenced in a study of post-analysis software for immune sequencing data. Study results and caveats: Higher frequency in patients than in controls was seen for about 5 TRBV segments, with TRBV5-6, TRBV5-1 and TRBV20-1 among them.

No antigens are known for them. Unique molecular identifiers featured in each of the TCR beta cDNA libraries. TCRdb redid the calling of the PCR reads with MiXCR, one entry per CDR3 protein. The table has around 440,000 distinct CDR3 sequences, over 35% seen once; the top ten hold roughly an eighth. The specimen sequenced was blood. The source is a girl aged 10 to 17 with multiple sclerosis.

This clonotype was detected only a few times. The V call is TRBV27, the J call TRBJ2-1, with D unclear. CDR3 length equals 13 residues. From germline, CDR1 is MNHEY and CDR2 SMNVEV (reference sequence). Between the trimmed V and J ends, which lost 4 bases and 6 bases, there was a span of 10 bases. The CDR3 protein is CASSSVGFNEQFF. The CDR3 nucleotides are TGTGCCAGCAGTTCGGTCGGGTTCAATGAGCAGTTCTTC.

The DNA of the CDR3 is TGCGCCAGCAGCTTCGGCTACTCTGGGGCCAACGTCCTGACTTTC. Translated: CASSFGYSGANVLTF. The V and J genes are TRBV5-1 and TRBJ2-6; no clear D. The V end was cut by 2 bases, the J end by 0 bases, with 6 bases between. CDR1 is SGHRS and CDR2 is YFSETQ in the germline V gene. The CDR3 has 15 amino acids.

This clonotype was seen more than once but under ten times. V gene TRBV7-9 combines with J gene TRBJ2-7, with TRBD1 identical over 7 bases. The CDR3 contains 16 residues. Germline CDR1 reads SEHNR; CDR2 reads FQNEAQ (reference sequence). The V segment lost 4 bases and the J segment 3 bases; nucleotides outside the gene matches: 12. CDR3 sequence reads: CASSSHGTAYIYEQYF. CDR3 coding DNA: TGTGCCAGCAGCTCCCACGGGACAGCTTATATCTACGAGCAGTACTTC. Variable domain in full (rest from reference TRBV7-9 and TRBJ2-7): DTGVSQNPRHKITKRGQNVTFRCDPISEHNRLYWYRQTLGQGPEFLTYFQNEAQLEKSRLLSDRFSAERPKGSFSTLEIQRTEQGDSAMYLCASSSHGTAYIYEQYFGPGTRLTVT.

This chain uses TRBV4-1 with TRBJ2-1, with unresolved D. This CDR3 has 11 amino acids. Looked up from germline, CDR1 is MGHRA and CDR2 is YSYEKL. V lost 1 base to trimming and J lost 11 bases, with 6 bases between them. In nucleotides, the CDR3 is TGCGCCAGCAGCCAAGTCAACCAGCAGTTCTTC. This encodes CASSQVNQQFF.

The CDR3: CASSPIGGTAHNEQFF. The CDR3 bases are TGTGCCAGCAGCCCTATCGGGGGGACGGCTCACAATGAGCAGTTCTTC. The gene calls are TRBV27 and TRBJ2-1, with 7 nucleotides matching TRBD2. The CDR3 has 16 residues. The V gene's germline CDR1 is MNHEY and CDR2 SMNVEV (reference sequence). J was trimmed by 5 bases and V by 6 bases; bases with no gene match: 13.

The rearrangement joins TRBV6-1 to TRBJ2-1; D is uncertain. The CDR3 spans 14 residues. Looked up from germline, CDR1 is MNHNS and CDR2 is SASEGT. The ends were cut back, 8 bases at V and 2 bases at J, with 13 bases in the middle. The CDR3 DNA reads as TGTGCCAGCCTCCCGAGCCCCACCTACAATGAGCAGTTCTTC. Its translation: CASLPSPTYNEQFF.

In its sample, this clonotype was seen a few times. The chain employs TRBV6-6 and TRBJ1-1; 7 bases are shared with TRBD1. Losses at the gene ends were 8 bases for V and 3 bases for J; bases not matched to a gene: 6. The germline V gene encodes CDR1 MNHNY and CDR2 SVGAGI (reference sequence). The CDR3 is made up of 13 amino acids. CDR3 sequence (DNA): TGTGCCAGCTGGAACAGGGGTTACACTGAAGCTTTCTTT. This gives the protein CASWNRGYTEAFF.

The chain joins TRBV29-1 to TRBJ1-2; no clear D. CDR3 length: 11 residues. Germline CDR1 and CDR2: SQVTM and ANQGSEA. V lost 6 bases to trimming and J lost 4 bases, with 9 bases between them. The CDR3 sequence is CSVESPYGYTF. The CDR3 bases are TGCAGCGTCGAGAGCCCCTATGGCTACACCTTC. Full variable domain (missing parts from reference TRBV29-1 and TRBJ1-2): SAVISQKPSRDICQRGTSLTIQCQVDSQVTMMFWYRQQPGQSLTLIATANQGSEATYESGFVIDKFPISRPNLTFSTLTVSNMSPEDSSIYLCSVESPYGYTFGSGTRLTVV.

The J gene is TRBJ1-2, the V gene TRBV6-1, with a tentative D call TRBD1 (6 bases). CDR1 MNHNS and CDR2 SASEGT come from the germline V gene. This CDR3 is built from 14 residues. Trimming removed 2 bases from V and 7 bases from J, with 14 bases in between. CDR3: CASSEWGRGGGYTF. The CDR3 DNA sequence: TGTGCCAGCAGTGAATGGGGCAGGGGAGGTGGCTACACCTTC.

This rearrangement joins TRBV5-1 to TRBJ2-3; D perhaps matches TRBD2 (6 bases). V was clipped by 4 bases and J by 0 bases, with 24 bases between them. Germline V gene lookup returns CDR1 SGHRS and CDR2 YFSETQ. The CDR3 has 19 residues. CDR3: CASSTGLLMTSTSTDTQYF. Written as DNA, the CDR3 is TGCGCCAGCAGCACCGGACTACTTATGACCTCGACGAGCACAGATACGCAGTATTTT.

This rearrangement joins TRBV29-1 to TRBJ1-2; 11 bases line up with TRBD1. The length of the CDR3 is 14 residues. The germline V gene has CDR1 SQVTM and CDR2 ANQGSEA. Germline trimming cut 1 base from V and 5 bases from J; bases unmatched to any gene: 3. CDR3 loop: CSVEGTGGIYGYTF. The CDR3 DNA is TGCAGCGTTGAAGGGACAGGGGGCATATATGGCTACACCTTC.